The clone carrying this TCR beta chain was picked up many times. Its antigen is currently unknown. This specimen comes from a study of T cells in Graves' hyperthyroidism and ophthalmopathy. It was RNA transcripts that yielded the amplified TCR beta CDR3 regions. TCR CDR3 regions were first amplified by RT-PCR with HTBI primers. TCRdb called the multiplex PCR reads again in MiXCR, with one record for every CDR3 protein. The profile shows about 300,000 distinct CDR3 sequences, roughly 13% of them singletons. Study observations and caveats: Through a model of 13 V-J features, ophthalmopathy was separated from stable hyperthyroidism.

The receptor was isolated from a woman between 35 and 50 years old with Graves' hyperthyroidism. The sample taken for sequencing was blood.

The DNA of the CDR3 is TGCGCCAGCAGCTTGGGACCTAAACAGGTTGCCCATGAGCAGTTCTTC. Its protein is CASSLGPKQVAHEQFF. The rearrangement links TRBV5-1 to TRBJ2-1; possible D gene TRBD1, 5 bases. This CDR3 contains 16 residues. Germline V lookup: CDR1 SGHRS, CDR2 YFSETQ. The V end lost 0 bases, the J end lost 8 bases, and 18 bases lay between the germline ends. The full variable domain, with the rest looked up from reference TRBV5-1 and TRBJ2-1, is KAGVTQTPRYLIKTRGQQVTLSCSPISGHRSVSWYQQTPGQGLQFLFEYFSETQRNKGNFPGRFSGRQFSNSRSEMNVSTLELGDSALYLCASSLGPKQVAHEQFFGPGTRLTVL.